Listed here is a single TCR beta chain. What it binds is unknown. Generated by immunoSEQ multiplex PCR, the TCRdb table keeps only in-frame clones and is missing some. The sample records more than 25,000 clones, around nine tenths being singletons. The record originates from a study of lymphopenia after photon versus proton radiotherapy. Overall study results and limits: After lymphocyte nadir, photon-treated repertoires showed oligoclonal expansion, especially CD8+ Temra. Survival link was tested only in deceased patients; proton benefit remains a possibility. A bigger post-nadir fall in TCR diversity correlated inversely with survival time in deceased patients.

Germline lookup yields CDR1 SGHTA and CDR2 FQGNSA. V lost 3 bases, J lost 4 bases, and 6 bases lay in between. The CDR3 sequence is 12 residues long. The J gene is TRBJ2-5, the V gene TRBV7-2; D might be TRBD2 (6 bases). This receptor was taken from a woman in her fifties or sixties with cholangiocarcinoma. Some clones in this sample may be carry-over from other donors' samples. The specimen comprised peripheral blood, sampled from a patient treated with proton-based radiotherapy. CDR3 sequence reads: CASSFGRETQYF. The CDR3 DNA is TGTGCCAGCAGCTTCGGGAGAGAGACCCAGTACTTC.